Sequencing of this T cell receptor delta chain was carried out in a study of γδ T cells in repeated Plasmodium falciparum infection. Gammadelta T cells were flow-sorted from PBMC into Vgamma9/Vdelta2+ and Vdelta2-negative populations for bulk analysis. With V trimmed by 3 bases and J by 0 bases, 12 bases remained unmatched. The CDR3 is made up of 21 amino acids. Germline lookup yields CDR1 GEAIGNYY and CDR2 EKD. This clone is labeled as medium-sized. The antigen is not known. Overall study findings and caveats: Donors in Mali lived in a small rural village, largely one ethnic group. Vgamma9/Vdelta2+ repertoires stayed stably polyclonal over time and infection. Repeated controlled infections reportedly drove waves of new clonotype selection in Vdelta2-negative, mostly Vdelta1+, gammadelta repertoires.

Both TRG and TRD chains were sequenced from each sorted sample. TCRdb re-analyzed the multiplex PCR reads via CATT. The sample consists of 70,000 to 95,000 delta-chain clones, over 1.1% of them appearing once. V and J are TRDV2 and TRDJ3; TRDD3 agrees at 11 bases. The source is a pool of human donors (malaria-infected and uninfected, not separated). Material: gamma-delta T cells from blood. The CDR3 loop is CACDPFWGIHPSSWDTRQMFF. As DNA, the CDR3 is TGTGCCTGTGACCCCTTCTGGGGGATACACCCAAGCTCCTGGGACACCCGACAGATGTTTTTC.